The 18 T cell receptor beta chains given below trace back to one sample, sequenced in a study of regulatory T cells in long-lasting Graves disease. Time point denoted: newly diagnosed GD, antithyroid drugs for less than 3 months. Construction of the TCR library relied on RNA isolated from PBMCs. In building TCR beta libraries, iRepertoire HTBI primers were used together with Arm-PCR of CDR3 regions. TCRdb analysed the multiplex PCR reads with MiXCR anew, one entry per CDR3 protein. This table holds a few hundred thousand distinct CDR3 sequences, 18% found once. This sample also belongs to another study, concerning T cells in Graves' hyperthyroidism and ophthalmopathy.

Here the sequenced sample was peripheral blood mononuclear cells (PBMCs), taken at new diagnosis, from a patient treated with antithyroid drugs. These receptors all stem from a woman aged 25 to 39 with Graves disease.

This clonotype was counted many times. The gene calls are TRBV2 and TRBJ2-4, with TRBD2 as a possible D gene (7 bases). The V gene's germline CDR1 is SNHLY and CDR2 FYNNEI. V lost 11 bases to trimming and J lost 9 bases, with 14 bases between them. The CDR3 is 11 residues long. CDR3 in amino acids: CAGGPGGIQYF. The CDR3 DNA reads TGTGCCGGGGGCCCGGGGGGCATTCAGTACTTC.

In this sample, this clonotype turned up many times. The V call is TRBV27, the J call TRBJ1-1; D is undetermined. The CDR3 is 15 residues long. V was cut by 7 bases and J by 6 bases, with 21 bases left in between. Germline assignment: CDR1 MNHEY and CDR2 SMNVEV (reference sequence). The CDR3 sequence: CASMVFMAGGSEAFF. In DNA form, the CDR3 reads TGTGCCAGCATGGTGTTTATGGCAGGCGGGTCTGAAGCTTTCTTT.

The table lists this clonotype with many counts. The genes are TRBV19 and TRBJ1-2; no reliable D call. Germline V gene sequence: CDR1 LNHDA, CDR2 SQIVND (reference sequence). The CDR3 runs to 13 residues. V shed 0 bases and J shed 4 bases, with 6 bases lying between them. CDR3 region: CASSIEFRYGYTF. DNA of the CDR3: TGTGCCAGTAGTATAGAGTTTCGCTATGGCTACACCTTC.

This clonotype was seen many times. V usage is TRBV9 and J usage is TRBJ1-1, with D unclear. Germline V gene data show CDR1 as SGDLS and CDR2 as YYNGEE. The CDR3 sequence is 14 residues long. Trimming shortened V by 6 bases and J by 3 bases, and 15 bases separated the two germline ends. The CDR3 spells CASTLMEGHTEAFF. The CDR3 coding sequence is TGTGCCAGCACCCTCATGGAGGGCCACACTGAAGCTTTCTTT. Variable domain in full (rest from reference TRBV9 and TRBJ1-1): DSGVTQTPKHLITATGQRVTLRCSPRSGDLSVYWYQQSLDQGLQFLIQYYNGEERAKGNILERFSAQQFPDLHSELNLSSLELGDSALYFCASTLMEGHTEAFFGQGTRLTVV.

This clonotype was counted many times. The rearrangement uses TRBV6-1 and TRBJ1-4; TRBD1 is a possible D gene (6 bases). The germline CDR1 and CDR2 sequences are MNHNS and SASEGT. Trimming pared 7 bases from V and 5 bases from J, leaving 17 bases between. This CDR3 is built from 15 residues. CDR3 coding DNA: TGTGCCAGCATCTTAAGGGGGGAGGAAAATGAAAAACTGTTTTTT. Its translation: CASILRGEENEKLFF.

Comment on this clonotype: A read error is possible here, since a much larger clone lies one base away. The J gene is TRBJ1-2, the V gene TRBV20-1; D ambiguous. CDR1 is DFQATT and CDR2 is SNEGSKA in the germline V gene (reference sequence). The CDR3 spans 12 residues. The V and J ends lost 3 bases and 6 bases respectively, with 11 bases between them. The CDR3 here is CSASTERDGYTF. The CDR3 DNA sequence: TGCAGTGCTAGTACGGAGAGAGATGGCTACACCTTC.

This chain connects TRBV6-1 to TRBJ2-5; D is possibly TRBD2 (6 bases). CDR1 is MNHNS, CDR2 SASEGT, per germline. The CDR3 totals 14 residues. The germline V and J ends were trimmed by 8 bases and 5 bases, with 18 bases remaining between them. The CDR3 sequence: CASLRGTGAETQYF. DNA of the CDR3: TGTGCCAGCCTCCGGGGGACTGGAGCGGAGACCCAGTACTTC.

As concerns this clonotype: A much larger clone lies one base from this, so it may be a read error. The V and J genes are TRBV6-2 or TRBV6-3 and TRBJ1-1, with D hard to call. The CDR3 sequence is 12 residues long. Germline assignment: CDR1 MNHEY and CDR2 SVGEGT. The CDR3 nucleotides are TGTGCCGGCAGTGAAGTGGGAATTGAAGCTTTCTTT. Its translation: CAGSEVGIEAFF.

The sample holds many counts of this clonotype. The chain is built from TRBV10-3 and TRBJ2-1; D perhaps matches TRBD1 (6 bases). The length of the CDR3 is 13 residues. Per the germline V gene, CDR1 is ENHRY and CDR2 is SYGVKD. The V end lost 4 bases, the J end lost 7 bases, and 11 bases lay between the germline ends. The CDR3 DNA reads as TGTGCCATCAGTGTGGCAGGGGCTAATGAGCAGTTCTTC. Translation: CAISVAGANEQFF.

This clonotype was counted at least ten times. The CDR3 loop is CSATLAGLSNELFF. In nucleotides, the CDR3 is TGCAGTGCTACGCTAGCGGGGTTGTCCAACGAGCTGTTTTTT. The genes are TRBV20-1 and TRBJ2-2, with 9 bases matching TRBD2. The germline gives CDR1 DFQATT, CDR2 SNEGSKA (reference sequence). This CDR3 has 14 residues. V shed 4 bases, J shed 11 bases, and the junction held 11 bases outside the gene matches.

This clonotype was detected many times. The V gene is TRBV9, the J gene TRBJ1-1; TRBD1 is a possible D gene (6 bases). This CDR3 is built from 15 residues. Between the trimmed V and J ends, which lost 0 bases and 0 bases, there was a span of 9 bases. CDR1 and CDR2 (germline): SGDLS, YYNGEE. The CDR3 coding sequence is TGTGCCAGCAGCGTAGAGCCAGGGGTGAACACTGAAGCTTTCTTT. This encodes CASSVEPGVNTEAFF.

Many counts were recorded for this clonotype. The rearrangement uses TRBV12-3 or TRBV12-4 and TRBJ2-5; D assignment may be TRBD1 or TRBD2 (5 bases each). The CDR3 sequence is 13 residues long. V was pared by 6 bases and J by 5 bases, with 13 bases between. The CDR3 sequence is CASRVGALETQYF. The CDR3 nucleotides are TGTGCCAGCAGGGTCGGGGCCTTGGAGACCCAGTACTTC.

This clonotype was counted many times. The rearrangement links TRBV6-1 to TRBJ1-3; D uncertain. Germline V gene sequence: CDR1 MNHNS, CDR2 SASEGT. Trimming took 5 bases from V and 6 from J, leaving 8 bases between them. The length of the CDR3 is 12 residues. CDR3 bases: TGTGCCAGCAGTATAATGGAAAACACCATATATTTT. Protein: CASSIMENTIYF.

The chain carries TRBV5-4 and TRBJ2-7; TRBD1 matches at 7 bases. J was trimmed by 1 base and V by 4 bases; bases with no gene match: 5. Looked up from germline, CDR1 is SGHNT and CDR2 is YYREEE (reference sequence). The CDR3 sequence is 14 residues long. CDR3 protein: CASSRQGPSYEQYF. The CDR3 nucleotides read TGTGCCAGCAGCCGACAGGGCCCGTCCTACGAGCAGTACTTC.

CDR3 bases: TGTGCCAGCAGTGGGACTAGCGGGAGGACGAGCGAGCAGTACTTC. This encodes CASSGTSGRTSEQYF. This rearrangement joins TRBV2 to TRBJ2-7, with 14 bases identical to TRBD2. Germline CDR1 is SNHLY and CDR2 is FYNNEI. V was pared by 4 bases and J by 6 bases, with 5 bases of the junction left unmatched. This CDR3 is built from 15 residues.

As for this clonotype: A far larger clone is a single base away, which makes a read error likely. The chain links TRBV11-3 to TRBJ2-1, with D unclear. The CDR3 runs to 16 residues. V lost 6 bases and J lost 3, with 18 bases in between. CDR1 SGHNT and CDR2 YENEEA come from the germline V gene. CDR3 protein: CASRTDPVEVYNEQFF. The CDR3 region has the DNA TGTGCCAGCAGGACCGACCCAGTGGAAGTCTACAATGAGCAGTTCTTC. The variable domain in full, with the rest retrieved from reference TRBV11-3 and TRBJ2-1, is EAGVVQSPRYKIIEKKQPVAFWCNPISGHNTLYWYLQNLGQGPELLIRYENEEAVDDSQLPKDRFSAERLKGVDSTLKIQPAELGDSAVYLCASRTDPVEVYNEQFFGPGTRLTVL.

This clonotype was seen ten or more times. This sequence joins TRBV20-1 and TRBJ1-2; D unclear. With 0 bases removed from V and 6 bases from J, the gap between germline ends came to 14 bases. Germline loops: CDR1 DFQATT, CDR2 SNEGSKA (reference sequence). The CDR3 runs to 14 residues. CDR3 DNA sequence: TGCAGTGCTAGAGACGGCAGGAACAGAAATGGCTACACCTTC. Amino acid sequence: CSARDGRNRNGYTF.

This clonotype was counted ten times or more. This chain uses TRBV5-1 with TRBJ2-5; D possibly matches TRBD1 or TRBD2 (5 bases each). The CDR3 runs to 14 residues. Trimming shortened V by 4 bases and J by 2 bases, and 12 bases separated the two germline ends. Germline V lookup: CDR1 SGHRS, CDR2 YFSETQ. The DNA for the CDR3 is TGCGCCAGCAGCGCCGGGACGGTACAAGAGACCCAGTACTTC. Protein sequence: CASSAGTVQETQYF.